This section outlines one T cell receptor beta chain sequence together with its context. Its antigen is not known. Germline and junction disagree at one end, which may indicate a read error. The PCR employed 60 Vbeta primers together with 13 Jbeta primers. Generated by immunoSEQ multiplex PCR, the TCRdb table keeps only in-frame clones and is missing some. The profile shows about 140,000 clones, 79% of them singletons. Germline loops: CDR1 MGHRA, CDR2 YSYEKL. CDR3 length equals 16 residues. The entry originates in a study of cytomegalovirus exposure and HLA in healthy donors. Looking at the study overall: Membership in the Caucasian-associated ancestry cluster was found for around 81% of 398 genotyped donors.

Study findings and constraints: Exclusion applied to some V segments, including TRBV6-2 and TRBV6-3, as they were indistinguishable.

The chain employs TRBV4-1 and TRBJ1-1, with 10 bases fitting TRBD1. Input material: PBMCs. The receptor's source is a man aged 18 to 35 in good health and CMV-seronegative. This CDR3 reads CASSQDWDRGGTEAFF. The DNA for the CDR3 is TGTGCCAGCAGCCAAGATTGGGACAGGGGCGGTACTGAAGCTTTCTTT.